A single sample gave rise to the 28 T cell receptor beta chains below, sequenced in a study of beta chain features in type 1 diabetes. General study points: Shortening of TCRB CDR3s, moderate but significant, appeared in all four CD4+ subsets of Type 1 diabetes patients.

No cognate antigen is known for these TCRs. The isolated RNA, all of it, was reverse transcribed, so expressed TCRB transcripts were what got sequenced. Clones were read by immunoSEQ multiplex PCR, and TCRdb kept only the in-frame ones, dropping some. The sample carries some 350,000 clones, roughly 12% recorded once. Sequences were obtained from naive CD4+ T cells from blood. The receptors stem from a woman aged 18-35 years with type 1 diabetes.

This rearrangement joins TRBV7-2 to TRBJ2-3, with TRBD2 identical over 9 bases. V gave up 5 bases and J gave up 6 bases; unmatched junction bases: 9. There are 15 residues in the CDR3. Germline V CDR1 and CDR2: SGHTA, FQGNSA. CDR3 region: CASSTSLAGRDTQYF. CDR3 nucleotide sequence: TGTGCCAGCAGCACTTCACTAGCGGGCAGGGATACGCAGTATTTT.

The genes are TRBV27 and TRBJ2-1, with 10 bases matching TRBD2. Germline V gives CDR1 MNHEY, CDR2 SMNVEV (reference sequence). CDR3 size: 15 residues. V was clipped by 5 bases and J by 9 bases; unmatched bases: 10. Here the CDR3 reads CASSEIAGGRGEQFF. The CDR3 DNA reads as TGTGCCAGCAGTGAGATAGCGGGAGGCCGGGGTGAGCAGTTCTTC.

This clone occurred a few times. The chain recombines TRBV29-1 with TRBJ2-7; 7 bases align to TRBD2. The CDR3 runs to 13 residues. The germline V gene has CDR1 SQVTM and CDR2 ANQGSEA. Unmatched junction bases numbered 9, after V lost 4 bases and J lost 6 bases. The CDR3 DNA follows: TGCAGCGTTGGCCGGCGGGAGATGCGCGAGCAGTACTTC. Its translation is CSVGRREMREQYF.

This clone showed up just a few times. This chain connects TRBV7-2 to TRBJ2-5, with 10 bases lining up with TRBD2. V lost 3 bases to trimming and J lost 6 bases; unmatched junction nucleotides: 10. Germline V gene sequence: CDR1 SGHTA, CDR2 FQGNSA. This CDR3 contains 16 residues. CDR3 amino acids: CASSLEAGGPGKTQYF. In DNA form, the CDR3 reads TGTGCCAGCAGCTTGGAAGCGGGAGGGCCGGGAAAGACCCAGTACTTC.

This clone was seen a handful of times. CDR3 coding DNA: TGTGCCAGCAGTGTGAGGGGGCAGAACACTGAAGCTTTCTTT. This codes for CASSVRGQNTEAFF. The chain joins TRBV2 to TRBJ1-1; 7 bases line up with TRBD1. The germline gives CDR1 SNHLY, CDR2 FYNNEI. The J segment lost 1 base and the V segment lost 4 bases, leaving 3 bases of the junction unmatched. The CDR3 has 14 amino acids.

This clone was detected a few times. The CDR3 spells CASSDGSTSGGQGETQYF. As DNA, the CDR3 is TGCGCCAGCAGCGATGGAAGTACTAGCGGAGGGCAGGGGGAGACCCAGTACTTC. The chain joins TRBV5-1 to TRBJ2-5, with 8 positions matching TRBD2. This CDR3 region has 18 residues. The V and J ends lost 4 bases and 5 bases, in that order; junction bases with no gene match: 19. CDR1 and CDR2 from the germline V gene are SGHRS and YFSETQ.

This clone was counted a few times. The chain uses TRBV29-1 and TRBJ2-1; 7 bases map to TRBD2. V was pared by 8 bases and J by 7 bases, with 17 bases of the junction left unmatched. The CDR3 sequence is 15 residues long. Germline CDR1 and CDR2: SQVTM and ANQGSEA. The CDR3 DNA follows: TGCAGCATCATGCCCTGGCGGGAGTCCCAGAATGAGCAGTTCTTC. Protein product: CSIMPWRESQNEQFF.

The chain has TRBV7-9 and TRBJ1-1, with 7 bases fitting TRBD1. With 2 bases clipped from V and 1 base from J, the junction kept 4 bases outside the gene matches. The CDR3 consists of 15 residues. Germline CDR1 reads SEHNR; CDR2 reads FQNEAQ (reference sequence). This CDR3 is CASSLMRQGNTEAFF. The CDR3 DNA is TGTGCCAGCAGCTTAATGAGACAGGGGAACACTGAAGCTTTCTTT.

The chain is built from TRBV25-1 and TRBJ2-5; TRBD1 matches 9 bases. Germline V gives CDR1 MGHDK, CDR2 SYGVNS. After removal of 6 bases from V and 5 bases from J, the junction contained 10 bases not matched to a gene. The CDR3 contains 15 residues. The CDR3 loop is CASSLGQGRGETQYF. CDR3 nucleotides: TGTGCCAGCAGCCTTGGACAGGGGAGAGGGGAGACCCAGTACTTC. Based on the CDR3 plus reference TRBV25-1 and TRBJ2-5, the full variable domain is EADIYQTPRYLVIGTGKKITLECSQTMGHDKMYWYQQDPGMELHLIHYSYGVNSTEKGDLSSESTVSRIRTEHFPLTLESARPSHTSQYLCASSLGQGRGETQYFGPGTRLLVL.

The chain is built from TRBV7-2 and TRBJ2-3; 9 bases are shared with TRBD2. V shed 1 base and J 3 bases; nucleotides not matched to a gene: 8. The germline V gene has CDR1 SGHTA and CDR2 FQGNSA. The CDR3 extends over 17 amino acids. The CDR3 loop is CASSLVGSGSRTDTQYF. The DNA of the CDR3 is TGTGCCAGCAGCTTAGTCGGTAGCGGGAGTAGGACAGATACGCAGTATTTT. The whole variable domain, filled in from reference TRBV7-2 and TRBJ2-3, reads GAGVSQSPSNKVTEKGKDVELRCDPISGHTALYWYRQSLGQGLEFLIYFQGNSAPDKSGLPSDRFSAERTGGSVSTLTIQRTQQEDSAVYLCASSLVGSGSRTDTQYFGPGTRLTVL.

This chain connects TRBV7-3 to TRBJ2-3; 11 bases fit TRBD2. Germline-derived CDR1 and CDR2 are SGHTA and FQGTGA. CDR3 length: 16 residues. With 3 bases clipped from V and 1 base from J, the junction kept 3 bases outside the gene matches. CDR3 amino acids: CASSFGGLAGTDTQYF. The CDR3 nucleotides read TGTGCCAGCAGCTTTGGGGGACTAGCGGGCACAGATACGCAGTATTTT.

The table lists this clone with a few counts. V gene TRBV28 combines with J gene TRBJ2-3; 7 positions match TRBD2. CDR3 length equals 14 residues. V lost 5 bases and J lost 3; bases outside the gene matches: 5. Germline CDR1 and CDR2: MDHEN and SYDVKM. CDR3 sequence: CASSPGTITDTQYF. The CDR3 region has the DNA TGTGCCAGCAGTCCCGGGACTATTACAGATACGCAGTATTTT.

The chain carries TRBV5-1 and TRBJ2-2, with 10 bases matching TRBD2. This CDR3 comprises 15 residues. Germline V gene sequence: CDR1 SGHRS, CDR2 YFSETQ. Trimming removed 0 bases from V and 5 bases from J; junction bases left unmatched: 1. CDR3 residues: CASSLEREGTGELFF. Here the CDR3 DNA reads TGCGCCAGCAGCTTGGAGCGGGAGGGGACCGGGGAGCTGTTTTTT. Based on the CDR3 plus reference TRBV5-1 and TRBJ2-2, the full variable domain is KAGVTQTPRYLIKTRGQQVTLSCSPISGHRSVSWYQQTPGQGLQFLFEYFSETQRNKGNFPGRFSGRQFSNSRSEMNVSTLELGDSALYLCASSLEREGTGELFFGEGSRLTVL.

This clone was recorded a few times. The chain links TRBV15 to TRBJ1-2; TRBD1 aligns across 7 bases. The CDR3 runs to 14 residues. Germline V gene lookup returns CDR1 LNHNV and CDR2 YYDKDF (reference sequence). V gave up 3 bases and J gave up 4 bases; unmatched junction bases: 5. DNA for the CDR3: TGTGCCACCAGCAGCCCAGACAGGGTCTATGGCTACACCTTC. This sequence encodes CATSSPDRVYGYTF.

This clone was found a few times. The rearrangement links TRBV7-2 to TRBJ2-7; TRBD2 aligns across 9 bases. The V segment lost 7 bases and the J segment 3 bases; nucleotides outside the gene matches: 4. CDR3 length: 13 residues. From germline, CDR1 is SGHTA and CDR2 FQGNSA. CDR3 region: CASTPAGGYEQYF. Here the CDR3 DNA reads TGTGCCAGCACCCCAGCGGGAGGCTACGAGCAGTACTTC.

This clone came up a few times. J is TRBJ1-2 and V is TRBV7-9; 9 bases map to TRBD1. This CDR3 is 13 amino acids long. V dropped 4 bases and J dropped 4; count of bases not matched to a gene: 1. Germline CDR1 reads SEHNR; CDR2 reads FQNEAQ (reference sequence). The CDR3 sequence: CASSWTGVYGYTF. CDR3 in DNA: TGTGCCAGCAGCTGGACAGGGGTCTATGGCTACACCTTC.

V usage is TRBV25-1 and J usage is TRBJ2-3, with 14 bases lining up with TRBD2. After removal of 4 bases from V and 5 bases from J, the junction contained 5 bases not matched to a gene. The CDR3 spans 16 residues. The germline CDR1 and CDR2 sequences are MGHDK and SYGVNS. The CDR3 DNA reads TGTGCCAGCAGTGCCCCGACTAGCGGGAGGGGAGATACGCAGTATTTT. Encoded protein: CASSAPTSGRGDTQYF.

This chain uses TRBV4-1 with TRBJ2-1; TRBD1 aligns across 11 bases. CDR1 MGHRA and CDR2 YSYEKL come from the germline V gene. The CDR3 has 16 residues. V dropped 3 bases and J dropped 6; count of bases not matched to a gene: 7. The CDR3 reads CASSHWSGQGVNEQFF. CDR3 DNA sequence: TGCGCCAGCAGCCACTGGTCGGGACAGGGGGTCAATGAGCAGTTCTTC.

The rearrangement links TRBV15 to TRBJ2-2; TRBD2 matches at 7 bases. Trimming cost V 4 bases and J 6 bases; bases outside gene matches: 8. Germline assignment: CDR1 LNHNV and CDR2 YYDKDF (reference sequence). The CDR3 contains 15 residues. The CDR3 sequence: CATSTGGRGAGELFF. In nucleotides, the CDR3 is TGTGCCACCAGCACTGGGGGGAGGGGCGCCGGGGAGCTGTTTTTT.

The genes are TRBV6-6 and TRBJ2-7, with 8 bases aligning to TRBD1. The germline V gene has CDR1 MNHNY and CDR2 SVGAGI (reference sequence). CDR3 length: 15 amino acids. The V segment lost 4 bases and the J segment 7 bases; nucleotides outside the gene matches: 12. Written as DNA, the CDR3 is TGTGCCAGCAGTTCCCCCGGACAGGGACCTAGGGAGCAGTACTTC. Residues: CASSSPGQGPREQYF.

The V call is TRBV4-1, the J call TRBJ2-7; 10 bases line up with TRBD2. The CDR3 contains 16 residues. Trimming cost V 4 bases and J 0 bases; bases outside gene matches: 6. The V gene's germline CDR1 is MGHRA and CDR2 YSYEKL. The CDR3 DNA sequence: TGCGCCAGCAGCCCGCGGACTAGCGGTGACTCCTACGAGCAGTACTTC. Protein sequence: CASSPRTSGDSYEQYF.

V usage is TRBV30 and J usage is TRBJ2-7; D is perhaps TRBD1 (5 bases). The CDR3 runs to 12 residues. V was cut by 3 bases and J by 4 bases, with 10 bases left in between. Germline values: CDR1 GTSNPN, CDR2 SVGIG (reference sequence). In nucleotides, the CDR3 is TGTGCCTGGAGCCCTCCAGGGTACGAGCAGTACTTC. Translated: CAWSPPGYEQYF.

The chain joins TRBV6-5 to TRBJ2-1, with 8 bases matching TRBD1. Germline values: CDR1 MNHEY, CDR2 SVGAGI. The CDR3 is 15 residues long. J was trimmed by 7 bases and V by 7 bases; bases with no gene match: 12. CDR3 nucleotides: TGTGCCAGCACCCGGCGACAGGGGATGAGGAATGAGCAGTTCTTC. Translated, it gives CASTRRQGMRNEQFF.

This clone appeared a few times. The chain employs TRBV14 and TRBJ2-1; the match to TRBD1 covers 8 bases. Looked up from germline, CDR1 is SGHDN and CDR2 is FVKESK. The CDR3 consists of 16 residues. V was clipped by 0 bases and J by 4 bases; unmatched bases: 5. CDR3 residues: CASSQDRRTGYNEQFF. DNA of the CDR3: TGTGCCAGCAGCCAAGATCGGAGGACAGGGTACAATGAGCAGTTCTTC.

This clone was seen more than once but under ten times. Here the CDR3 DNA reads TGTGCCACCAGCAGGTCCGCCCAGACAGGGTACCTGAGCTCCTACAATGAGCAGTTCTTC. This sequence encodes CATSRSAQTGYLSSYNEQFF. J is TRBJ2-1 and V is TRBV15; 7 nucleotides line up with TRBD1. The CDR3 has 20 amino acids. The ends lost 3 bases at V and 0 bases at J; junction bases unmatched: 17. Germline V gene sequence: CDR1 LNHNV, CDR2 YYDKDF (reference sequence).

This clone has a handful of counts. CDR3 in DNA: TGTGCCAGCAAAGAAGGACTGTGGACTTCTGAAGCTTTCTTT. Translating gives CASKEGLWTSEAFF. V is TRBV16 and J is TRBJ1-1, with D hard to call. V was trimmed by 7 bases and J by 6 bases, leaving 18 bases between them. The CDR3 has 14 residues. Germline V gene sequence: CDR1 KGHSY, CDR2 FQNENV.

In its sample, this clone was seen a few times. The chain joins TRBV30 to TRBJ1-2; 9 nucleotides match TRBD1. After removal of 2 bases from V and 6 bases from J, the junction contained 4 bases not matched to a gene. The CDR3 spans 13 residues. In germline, CDR1 is GTSNPN, CDR2 SVGIG (reference sequence). Here the CDR3 reads CAWSPNRGHGYTF. The CDR3 coding sequence is TGTGCCTGGAGTCCAAACAGGGGGCATGGCTACACCTTC.

The table lists this clone with a few counts. This chain connects TRBV30 to TRBJ1-5, with D perhaps TRBD1 (5 bases). Trimming removed 1 base at V and 4 bases at J, with 11 bases between. This CDR3 is 14 amino acids long. Per germline, CDR1 GTSNPN and CDR2 SVGIG (reference sequence). CDR3 nucleotides: TGTGCCTGGAGTGGACTCCCAGGGAATCAGCCCCAGCATTTT. Translation: CAWSGLPGNQPQHF. Full variable domain (outside the CDR3, taken from reference TRBV30 and TRBJ1-5): SQTIHQWPATLVQPVGSPLSLECTVEGTSNPNLYWYRQAAGRGLQLLFYSVGIGQISSEVPQNLSASRPQDRQFILSSKKLLLSDSGFYLCAWSGLPGNQPQHFGDGTRLSIL.